One sample yielded the 11 T cell receptor beta chains listed below, sequenced in a study of blood T cell repertoires in COVID-19. Clones were sequenced by immunoSEQ multiplex PCR, and TCRdb holds only the in-frame ones, with some missing. The data show about 99,000 clones, 85% to 90% seen once. The sample taken for sequencing was peripheral blood. The receptor set was obtained from a middle-aged man with acute or convalescent COVID-19.

V usage is TRBV28 and J usage is TRBJ2-7, with 10 positions matching TRBD2. The CDR3 is made up of 14 amino acids. J lost 3 bases, V lost 7 bases, and 6 bases had no gene match. Germline values: CDR1 MDHEN, CDR2 SYDVKM. CDR3 sequence (DNA): TGTGCCAGCACCGCGACTAGCGGGTTCTACGAGCAGTACTTC. Its protein is CASTATSGFYEQYF.

This chain joins TRBV20-1 and TRBJ2-1, with D possibly TRBD1 on 5 matching bases. The CDR3 is 13 residues long. V lost 3 bases and J lost 9, with 15 bases in between. Per the germline V gene, CDR1 is DFQATT and CDR2 is SNEGSKA (reference sequence). Here the CDR3 DNA reads TGCAGTGCTAGTACCGGTGGGGCTGGTGAGCAGTTCTTC. This codes for CSASTGGAGEQFF.

This clone was seen more than once but under ten times. The rearrangement joins TRBV5-4 to TRBJ1-5; D gene uncertain. Trimming shortened V by 1 base and J by 4 bases, and 6 bases separated the two germline ends. The length of the CDR3 is 13 residues. CDR1 SGHNT and CDR2 YYREEE come from the germline V gene (reference sequence). CDR3 sequence reads: CASSLIRNQPQHF. DNA of the CDR3: TGTGCCAGCAGCTTGATCAGGAATCAGCCCCAGCATTTT. Complete variable domain (other parts from reference TRBV5-4 and TRBJ1-5): ETGVTQSPTHLIKTRGQQVTLRCSSQSGHNTVSWYQQALGQGPQFIFQYYREEENGRGNFPPRFSGLQFPNYSSELNVNALELDDSALYLCASSLIRNQPQHFGDGTRLSIL.

This chain links TRBV10-2 with TRBJ2-1, with D tentatively TRBD2 (6 bases). V was cut by 0 bases and J by 6 bases, with 9 bases left in between. The germline CDR1 and CDR2 sequences are WSHSY and SAAADI. CDR3 length equals 14 residues. As DNA, the CDR3 is TGCGCCAGCAGTGAGTCGGGGACTTTCAATGAGCAGTTCTTC. This gives the protein CASSESGTFNEQFF.

The rearrangement uses TRBV3-1 (or the pseudogene TRBV3-2) and TRBJ2-3; 11 bases are a match to TRBD2. V lost 1 base to trimming and J lost 0 bases; unmatched junction nucleotides: 6. The CDR3 has 18 amino acids. Germline V gene data show CDR1 as LGHDT and CDR2 as YNNKEL (reference sequence). The CDR3 here is CASSQGRLAGRSTDTQYF. Here the CDR3 DNA reads TGTGCCAGCAGCCAAGGTCGACTAGCGGGAAGGAGCACAGATACGCAGTATTTT.

This clone was seen a single time. The chain is built from TRBV12-3 or TRBV12-4 and TRBJ2-1; D possibly corresponds to TRBD1 (6 bases). Trimming stripped 6 bases from V and 9 bases from J, with 15 bases between. The CDR3 is 13 residues long. CDR3 in amino acids: CASSQQGWGEQFF. In nucleotides, the CDR3 is TGTGCCAGCAGCCAACAGGGCTGGGGTGAGCAGTTCTTC.

V usage is TRBV9 and J usage is TRBJ2-7; 9 bases agree with TRBD2. CDR3 size: 14 residues. V dropped 4 bases and J dropped 1; count of bases not matched to a gene: 3. Germline lookup yields CDR1 SGDLS and CDR2 YYNGEE. CDR3 protein: CASSPGLASYEQYF. CDR3 nucleotide sequence: TGTGCCAGCAGCCCCGGACTAGCGTCCTACGAGCAGTACTTC. Looking up the rest from reference TRBV9 and TRBJ2-7 gives the full variable domain: DSGVTQTPKHLITATGQRVTLRCSPRSGDLSVYWYQQSLDQGLQFLIQYYNGEERAKGNILERFSAQQFPDLHSELNLSSLELGDSALYFCASSPGLASYEQYFGPGTRLTVT.

The V gene is TRBV30, the J gene TRBJ2-1; 8 nucleotides agree with TRBD2. The CDR3 contains 12 residues. The germline gives CDR1 GTSNPN, CDR2 SVGIG (reference sequence). V gave up 4 bases and J gave up 8 bases; unmatched junction bases: 4. This CDR3 is CAWTPGGDEQFF. The CDR3 nucleotides are TGTGCCTGGACCCCCGGGGGGGATGAGCAGTTCTTC.

The chain uses TRBV7-9 and TRBJ2-7, with 7 positions matching TRBD1. In germline, CDR1 is SEHNR, CDR2 FQNEAQ (reference sequence). This CDR3 is 14 amino acids long. V lost 3 bases to trimming and J lost 3 bases; unmatched junction nucleotides: 5. Here the CDR3 reads CASSLTGMRYEQYF. For the CDR3, the DNA is TGTGCCAGCAGCTTGACAGGGATGCGCTACGAGCAGTACTTC.

This chain connects TRBV2 to TRBJ2-4, with 8 nucleotides matching TRBD2. The CDR3 is 19 amino acids. CDR1 is SNHLY and CDR2 is FYNNEI in the germline V gene. The J segment lost 3 bases and the V segment lost 0 bases, leaving 13 bases of the junction unmatched. In nucleotides, the CDR3 is TGTGCCAGCAGTGAAGCCCCCCAAAGGGCGGGAGGAGGCAAAAACATTCAGTACTTC. This sequence encodes CASSEAPQRAGGGKNIQYF.

The rearrangement links TRBV5-4 to TRBJ1-1, with 8 bases lining up with TRBD1. Trimming took 4 bases from V and 4 from J; bases not matched to a gene: 18. The V gene's germline CDR1 is SGHNT and CDR2 YYREEE (reference sequence). This CDR3 has 18 amino acids. In DNA form, the CDR3 reads TGTGCCAGCAGCAACCCACGGACAGGGAGGAGTGGTGGCACTGAAGCTTTCTTT. This sequence encodes CASSNPRTGRSGGTEAFF.